Presented here are 3 T cell receptor beta chains from one specimen sequenced in a study of blood T cell repertoires in COVID-19. Only in-frame clones appear in the TCRdb table, and some are missing; sequencing was by immunoSEQ multiplex PCR. This table has around 270,000 clones, approximately 87% appearing once. Material for sequencing was peripheral blood. The source is a woman in her fifties or sixties with acute or convalescent COVID-19.

Here the CDR3 reads CASRQSSGNTIYF. The CDR3 bases are TGTGCCAGCCGACAGAGCTCTGGAAACACCATATATTTT. The chain is built from TRBV9 and TRBJ1-3, with TRBD1 as a possible D gene (5 bases). Trimming left V 7 bases short and J 0 bases short, with 8 bases between. Germline V gene sequence: CDR1 SGDLS, CDR2 YYNGEE. CDR3 length: 13 residues. Complete variable domain (other parts from reference TRBV9 and TRBJ1-3): DSGVTQTPKHLITATGQRVTLRCSPRSGDLSVYWYQQSLDQGLQFLIQYYNGEERAKGNILERFSAQQFPDLHSELNLSSLELGDSALYFCASRQSSGNTIYFGEGSWLTVV.

This chain connects TRBV3-1 (or the pseudogene TRBV3-2) to TRBJ2-7; D not resolved. Germline V lookup: CDR1 LGHDT, CDR2 YNNKEL (reference sequence). Trimming stripped 5 bases from V and 5 bases from J, with 13 bases between. This CDR3 contains 13 residues. Here the CDR3 DNA reads TGTGCCAGCAGCTTTCGTATGCAGAACGAGCAGTACTTC. As protein: CASSFRMQNEQYF.

The CDR3 loop is CASSQDYLLAGFPYEQYF. The CDR3 DNA follows: TGCGCCAGCAGCCAAGATTACCTACTAGCGGGATTTCCCTACGAGCAGTACTTC. The rearrangement joins TRBV4-3 to TRBJ2-7, with TRBD2 matching over 10 bases. This CDR3 is built from 18 residues. Germline lookup yields CDR1 LGHNA and CDR2 YSLEER. V trimming: 0 bases; J trimming: 2 bases; junction bases outside the gene matches: 10.